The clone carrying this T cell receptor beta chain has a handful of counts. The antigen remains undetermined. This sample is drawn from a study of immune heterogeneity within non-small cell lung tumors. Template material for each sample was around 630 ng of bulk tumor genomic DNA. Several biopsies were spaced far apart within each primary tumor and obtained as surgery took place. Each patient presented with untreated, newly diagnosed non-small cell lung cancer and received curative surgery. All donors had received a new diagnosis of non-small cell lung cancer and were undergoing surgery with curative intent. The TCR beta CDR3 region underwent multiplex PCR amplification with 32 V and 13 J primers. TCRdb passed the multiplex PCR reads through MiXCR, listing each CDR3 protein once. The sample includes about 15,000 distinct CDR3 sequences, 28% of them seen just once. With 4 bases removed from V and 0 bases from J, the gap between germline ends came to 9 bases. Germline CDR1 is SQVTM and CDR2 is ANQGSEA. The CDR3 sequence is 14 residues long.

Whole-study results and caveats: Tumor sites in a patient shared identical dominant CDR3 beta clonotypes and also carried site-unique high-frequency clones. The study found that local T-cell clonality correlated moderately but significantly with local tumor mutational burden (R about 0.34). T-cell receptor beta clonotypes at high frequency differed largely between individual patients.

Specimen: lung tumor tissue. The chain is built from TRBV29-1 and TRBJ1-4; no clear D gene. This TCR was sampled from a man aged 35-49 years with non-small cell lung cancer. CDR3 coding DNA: TGCAGCGTTGCGACGATTGCAACTAATGAAAAACTGTTTTTT. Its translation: CSVATIATNEKLFF.